This passage covers 13 T cell receptor beta chains from one sample sequenced in a study of T-cell reconstitution after alpha-beta-depleted transplantation in children. Unique molecular identifiers featured in how the TCRbeta library was prepared. Using its own MiXCR run on the PCR reads, TCRdb lists one record per CDR3 protein. The sample carries 500,000 to 650,000 distinct CDR3 sequences, about an eighth recorded once. The specimen comprised PBMCs, mostly from graft donor cells, sampled 360 days after TCRalphabeta/CD19-depleted stem cell transplant. Receptor source: a male patient younger than 18 who had a stem cell transplant for acute myeloid leukemia, so the T cells may come from the graft donor.

The J gene is TRBJ2-1, the V gene TRBV19; 10 bases fit TRBD2. CDR3 length: 15 residues. Trimming cost V 2 bases and J 8 bases; bases outside gene matches: 6. CDR1 is LNHDA, CDR2 SQIVND, per germline (reference sequence). The CDR3 region is CASSITSGIRHEQFF. The DNA for the CDR3 is TGTGCCAGTAGTATAACTAGCGGGATTCGGCATGAGCAGTTCTTC.

This clonotype was counted at least ten times. The J gene is TRBJ2-5, the V gene TRBV29-1, with a weak D call TRBD2 (5 bases). Per the germline V gene, CDR1 is SQVTM and CDR2 is ANQGSEA. Trimming shortened V by 6 bases and J by 1 base, and 12 bases separated the two germline ends. CDR3 length equals 13 residues. The CDR3 DNA reads as TGCAGCGTCGCCGGGATCGCCCAAGAGACCCAGTACTTC. Amino acids: CSVAGIAQETQYF.

This clonotype was counted a few times. The chain recombines TRBV7-3 with TRBJ2-3; no definite D call. CDR1 and CDR2 from the germline V gene are SGHTA and FQGTGA. The CDR3 sequence is 13 residues long. V lost 3 bases, J lost 4 bases, and 8 bases lay in between. The CDR3 sequence is CASSLWAADTQYF. Here the CDR3 DNA reads TGTGCCAGCAGCTTGTGGGCTGCAGATACGCAGTATTTT.

The chain joins TRBV20-1 to TRBJ1-5; 7 positions agree with TRBD1. Germline-derived CDR1 and CDR2 are DFQATT and SNEGSKA (reference sequence). The CDR3 totals 13 residues. J lost 7 bases, V lost 5 bases, and 8 bases had no gene match. DNA for the CDR3: TGCAGTGCTGATGACAGGGAGAAACAGCCCCAGCATTTT. This codes for CSADDREKQPQHF.

This clonotype was recorded a few times. This rearrangement joins TRBV14 to TRBJ2-5, with 10 bases fitting TRBD2. The CDR3 loop spans 17 amino acids. V lost 4 bases to trimming and J lost 5 bases; unmatched junction nucleotides: 13. The V gene's germline CDR1 is SGHDN and CDR2 FVKESK. CDR3 bases: TGTGCCAGCAGCCTAGGCGTTGCTAGCGGGAGAGGGGAGACCCAGTACTTC. The encoded protein is CASSLGVASGRGETQYF.

The V call is TRBV27, the J call TRBJ2-2, with no clear D. Germline V gene data show CDR1 as MNHEY and CDR2 as SMNVEV (reference sequence). The CDR3 extends over 12 amino acids. Trimming pared 5 bases from V and 7 bases from J, leaving 8 bases between. CDR3 DNA: TGTGCCAGCAGTCCCCATAGCGGGGAGCTGTTTTTT. It translates to CASSPHSGELFF.

The rearrangement uses TRBV9 and TRBJ2-3; 10 bases line up with TRBD1. V gave up 2 bases and J gave up 4 bases; unmatched junction bases: 10. This CDR3 contains 17 residues. Germline V gene lookup returns CDR1 SGDLS and CDR2 YYNGEE. This chain's CDR3 is CASSVGGGQGWADTQYF. The CDR3 DNA reads TGTGCCAGCAGCGTGGGCGGGGGACAGGGGTGGGCAGATACGCAGTATTTT. The variable domain in full, completed from reference TRBV9 and TRBJ2-3, reads DSGVTQTPKHLITATGQRVTLRCSPRSGDLSVYWYQQSLDQGLQFLIQYYNGEERAKGNILERFSAQQFPDLHSELNLSSLELGDSALYFCASSVGGGQGWADTQYFGPGTRLTVL.

V gene TRBV12-3 or TRBV12-4 combines with J gene TRBJ2-7, with D maybe TRBD2 (6 bases). CDR3 size: 15 residues. V gave up 1 base and J gave up 3 bases, with 13 bases separating them. This chain's CDR3 is CASSLVAGLLYEQYF. The CDR3 DNA follows: TGTGCCAGCAGTTTAGTGGCGGGGCTTCTCTACGAGCAGTACTTC.

This clonotype has a handful of counts. V is TRBV7-2 and J is TRBJ2-1; 8 positions match TRBD2. This CDR3 has 15 residues. CDR1 and CDR2 from the germline V gene are SGHTA and FQGNSA. V lost 5 bases and J lost 3; bases outside the gene matches: 6. In nucleotides, the CDR3 is TGTGCCAGCAGCCCATCGGGAGGGAACTACAATGAGCAGTTCTTC. Protein sequence: CASSPSGGNYNEQFF.

The rearrangement links TRBV6-1 to TRBJ2-1; 14 nucleotides align to TRBD2. Germline CDR1 reads MNHNS; CDR2 reads SASEGT. This CDR3 region has 16 residues. J gave up 9 bases and V 7 bases, and 11 bases lay outside the gene matches. CDR3 nucleotide sequence: TGTGCCAGCAACCTACCGGGACTAGCGGGGGTGAGTGAGCAGTTCTTC. Translating it yields CASNLPGLAGVSEQFF.

This clonotype was counted ten times or more. In DNA, the CDR3 is TGCAGCGTTGATGGTGGGGGGCAAGAGACCCAGTACTTC. Its protein is CSVDGGGQETQYF. This chain connects TRBV29-1 to TRBJ2-5, with D possibly matching TRBD2 (6 bases). CDR1 and CDR2 from the germline V gene are SQVTM and ANQGSEA. V was cut by 3 bases and J by 2 bases, with 10 bases left in between. This CDR3 is 13 amino acids long.

This clonotype came up many times. This chain's CDR3 is CASSFVGLGETQYF. The CDR3 nucleotides read TGTGCCAGCAGTTTTGTTGGGCTGGGGGAGACCCAGTACTTC. The gene calls are TRBV28 and TRBJ2-5; D is uncertain. CDR3 length: 14 amino acids. Trimming took off 3 bases at V and 5 bases at J, with 13 bases between the two ends. CDR1 is MDHEN and CDR2 is SYDVKM in the germline V gene.

The CDR3 sequence: CASSQDQGADLTPLHF. The DNA for the CDR3 is TGTGCCAGCAGCCAAGATCAGGGGGCGGATTTGACACCCCTCCACTTT. The chain is built from TRBV4-2 and TRBJ1-6; 8 bases map to TRBD1. Per the germline V gene, CDR1 is LGHNA and CDR2 is YNFKEQ. V shed 0 bases and J 11 bases; nucleotides not matched to a gene: 9. CDR3 size: 16 residues.